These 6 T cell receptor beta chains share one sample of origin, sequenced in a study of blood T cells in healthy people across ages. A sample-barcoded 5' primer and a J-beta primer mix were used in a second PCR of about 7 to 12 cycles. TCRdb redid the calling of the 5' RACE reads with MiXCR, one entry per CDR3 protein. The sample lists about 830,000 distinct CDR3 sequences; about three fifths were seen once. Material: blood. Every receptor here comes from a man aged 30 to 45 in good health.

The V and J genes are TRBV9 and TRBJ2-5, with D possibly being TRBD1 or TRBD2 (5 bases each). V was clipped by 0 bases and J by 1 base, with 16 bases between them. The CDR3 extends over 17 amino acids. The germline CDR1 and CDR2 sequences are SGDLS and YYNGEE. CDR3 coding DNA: TGTGCCAGCAGCGTAGCTACGGGACCGAGTTCCCAAGAGACCCAGTACTTC. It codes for CASSVATGPSSQETQYF.

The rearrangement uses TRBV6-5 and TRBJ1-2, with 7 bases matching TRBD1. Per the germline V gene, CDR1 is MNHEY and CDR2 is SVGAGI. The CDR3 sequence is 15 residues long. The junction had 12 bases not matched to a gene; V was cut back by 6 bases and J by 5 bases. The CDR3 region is CASRGQAPQPYGYTF. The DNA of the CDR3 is TGTGCCAGCAGAGGACAGGCACCGCAACCTTATGGCTACACCTTC.

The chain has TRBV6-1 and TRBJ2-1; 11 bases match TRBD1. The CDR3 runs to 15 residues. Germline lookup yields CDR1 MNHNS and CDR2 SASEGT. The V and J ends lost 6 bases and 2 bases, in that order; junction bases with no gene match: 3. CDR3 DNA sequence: TGTGCCAGCAGGCCGGGACAGGGGGCCTACAATGAGCAGTTCTTC. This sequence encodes CASRPGQGAYNEQFF.

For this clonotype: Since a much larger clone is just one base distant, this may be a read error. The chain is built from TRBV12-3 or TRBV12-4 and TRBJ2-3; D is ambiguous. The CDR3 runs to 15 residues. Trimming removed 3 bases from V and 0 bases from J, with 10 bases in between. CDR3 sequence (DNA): TGTGCCAGCAGTTTGCCGACTTTTAGCACAGATACGCAGTATTTT. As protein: CASSLPTFSTDTQYF.

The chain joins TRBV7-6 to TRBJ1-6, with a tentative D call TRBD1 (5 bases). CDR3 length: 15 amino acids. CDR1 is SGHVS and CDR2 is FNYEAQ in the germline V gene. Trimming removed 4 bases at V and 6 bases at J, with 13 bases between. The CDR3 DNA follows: TGTGCCAGCAGCTGGGTGGGGGGGACTAATTCACCCCTCCACTTT. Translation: CASSWVGGTNSPLHF. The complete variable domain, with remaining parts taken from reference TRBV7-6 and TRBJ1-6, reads GAGVSQSPRYKVTKRGQDVALRCDPISGHVSLYWYRQALGQGPEFLTYFNYEAQQDKSGLPNDRFSAERPEGSISTLTIQRTEQRDSAMYRCASSWVGGTNSPLHFGNGTRLTVT.

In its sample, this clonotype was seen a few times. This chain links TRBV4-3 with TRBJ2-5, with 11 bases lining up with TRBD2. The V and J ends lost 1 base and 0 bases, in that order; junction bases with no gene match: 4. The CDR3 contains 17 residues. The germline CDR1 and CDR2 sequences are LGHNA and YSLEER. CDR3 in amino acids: CASSQAPGLADQETQYF. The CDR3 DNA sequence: TGCGCCAGCAGCCAAGCACCGGGACTAGCGGACCAAGAGACCCAGTACTTC.